Listed below are T cell receptor beta chains from one sample, sequenced in a study of cytomegalovirus exposure and HLA in healthy donors. The assay was immunoSEQ multiplex PCR, and TCRdb's table has in-frame clones only and misses some. Here the sample spans about 180,000 clones, roughly three quarters being singletons. What was sequenced was PBMCs. The receptor set was obtained from a male donor in good health and CMV-seronegative. Both conserved end residues are part of each CDR3. D genes are given only for firm matches. Clone size is given for some rows only: seen once, a few or many times, or a class if the clone is expanded.

CDR3 DNA	CDR3 protein	D gene	V gene	J gene	clone size
TGTGCCAGCAGCGTAGACCTGGGGGGAACCTACGAGCAGTACTTC	CASSVDLGGTYEQYF	.	TRBV9	TRBJ2-7	.
TGTGCCAGCAGTTTACAGGGCTCTGGGGCCAACGTCCTGACTTTC	CASSLQGSGANVLTF	.	TRBV28	TRBJ2-6	.
TGTGCCAGCAGTTACTCGACTACAGGGCCGGGCACTGAAGCTTTCTTT	CASSYSTTGPGTEAFF	.	TRBV6-5	TRBJ1-1	.
TGTGCCAGCAGTGAAGGGGGCGTGCGGGGAAACACCATATATTTT	CASSEGGVRGNTIYF	.	TRBV25-1	TRBJ1-3	few
TGCGCCAGCAGCTTGGGAGGGTTGGCTAACTATGGCTACACCTTC	CASSLGGLANYGYTF	.	TRBV5-1	TRBJ1-2	.
TGTGCCAGTACCTCGTGGAGCGGGACGGCAGATACGCAGTATTTT	CASTSWSGTADTQYF	TRBD2	TRBV19	TRBJ2-3	.
TGTGCCAGCAGCCAAGAGGAGGGATACTATGGCTACACCTTC	CASSQEEGYYGYTF	.	TRBV4-2	TRBJ1-2	.
TGTGCCAGCAGCTTCGCAGCCGGGTACGAGCAGTACTTC	CASSFAAGYEQYF	.	TRBV7-2	TRBJ2-7	.
TGCAGCGTTGAAGGGGGACTAGCGGGGGTAAATGAGCAGTTCTTC	CSVEGGLAGVNEQFF	TRBD2	TRBV29-1	TRBJ2-1	.
TGTGCCAGCAGTTACCAGGAAACCGCTGGAAACACCATATATTTT	CASSYQETAGNTIYF	.	TRBV6-5	TRBJ1-3	.
TGTGCCTGGAGTGTGGGGCAGGCGGCTAGCAATCAGCCCCAGCATTTT	CAWSVGQAASNQPQHF	.	TRBV30	TRBJ1-5	.
TGTGCCAGCAGTGACTCGTGGGGGGAGAGCTCCTACAATGAGCAGTTCTTC	CASSDSWGESSYNEQFF	.	TRBV6-4	TRBJ2-1	once
TGTGCCTGGAGCCCGGGGTGGGGCAATCAGCCCCAGCATTTT	CAWSPGWGNQPQHF	.	TRBV30	TRBJ1-5	.
TGTGCCAGCAGTGAATCAGGGAGGGACTATGGCTACACCTTC	CASSESGRDYGYTF	.	TRBV25-1	TRBJ1-2	few
TGTGCCATCAGTGAGTCGGCAGGTAGCAATCAGCCCCAGCATTTT	CAISESAGSNQPQHF	.	TRBV10-3	TRBJ1-5	.
TGTGCCAGCAGCTTAGGGGGGACAGGGTACGACATTCAGTACTTC	CASSLGGTGYDIQYF	TRBD1	TRBV11-2	TRBJ2-4	.
TGCGCCAGCAGCCCACGGACAGTCCTTGTAGATACGCAGTATTTT	CASSPRTVLVDTQYF	.	TRBV4-1	TRBJ2-3	.
TGTGCCAGCTCACCCTTCTCGGGGGAAAATGAAAAACTGTTTTTT	CASSPFSGENEKLFF	.	TRBV18	TRBJ1-4	few
TGTGCAGCGGATGTTGGAAACACCATATATTTT	CAADVGNTIYF	.	TRBV19	TRBJ1-3	.
TGCAGCGTTGAGCGGACAGGAGGTTACGAGCAGTACTTC	CSVERTGGYEQYF	TRBD1	TRBV29-1	TRBJ2-7	.
TGTGCCAGCAGTTACTCGTTGAGGGCAGGGGTCTACGAGCAGTACTTC	CASSYSLRAGVYEQYF	.	TRBV6-5	TRBJ2-7	few
TGTGCCAGTAGTATCGCGGCAGGGGCATATAGCAATCAGCCCCAGCATTTT	CASSIAAGAYSNQPQHF	.	TRBV19	TRBJ1-5	.
TGTGCCAGCAGTTCAGGGATCTCGGGCAATCAGCCCCAGCATTTT	CASSSGISGNQPQHF	.	TRBV6-6	TRBJ1-5	.
TGTGCCAGCAGTGGCCGTAGCGGGAGTGGGACCAAAAACATTCAGTACTTC	CASSGRSGSGTKNIQYF	TRBD2	TRBV2	TRBJ2-4	few
TGTGCCAGCAGCGTGACGGACAGATACTACGAGCAGTACTTC	CASSVTDRYYEQYF	.	TRBV9	TRBJ2-7	.
TGTGCCAGCAGGAAAGGGACAGCATATAGCAATCAGCCCCAGCATTTT	CASRKGTAYSNQPQHF	TRBD1	TRBV28	TRBJ1-5	.
TGTGCCAGCAGCGACCCCTTTGAGGAACAAAGCTCTGGAAACACCATATATTTT	CASSDPFEEQSSGNTIYF	.	TRBV9	TRBJ1-3	.
TGTGCCAGCAGCTTACAGGAGACCCAGTACTTC	CASSLQETQYF	.	TRBV7-9	TRBJ2-5	few
TGTGCCAGCAGTTTAACCGGGTACAATGAGCAGTTCTTC	CASSLTGYNEQFF	.	TRBV28	TRBJ2-1	.
TGTGCCAGCAGGACGCAGGGGTGGGCTTTCTTT	CASRTQGWAFF	.	TRBV28	TRBJ1-1	.
TGTGCCAGCAGATATCCGGGACAGGGGGGGTATTTT	CASRYPGQGGYF	TRBD1	TRBV28	TRBJ2-3	few
TGTGCCAGCAGTTACTCGGCGGGGGGGGGCACAGATACGCAGTATTTT	CASSYSAGGGTDTQYF	TRBD2	TRBV6-6	TRBJ2-3	.
TGTGCCAGCAGCGAAGGACAGGCTCAAGAGACCCAGTACTTC	CASSEGQAQETQYF	TRBD1	TRBV28	TRBJ2-5	.
TGCGCCAGCAGCTTGGGAATGGGGAGGAGCTCCTACAATGAGCAGTTCTTC	CASSLGMGRSSYNEQFF	.	TRBV5-1	TRBJ2-1	.
TGTGCCACCACGGGGGACAGGGAACTAGCTGGAAACACCATATATTTT	CATTGDRELAGNTIYF	TRBD1	TRBV10-3	TRBJ1-3	few
TGTGCCAGCAGCTTGCTGGTAGGGGGATTATCCTACAATGAGCAGTTCTTC	CASSLLVGGLSYNEQFF	.	TRBV5-6	TRBJ2-1	.
TGCAGCGTTCCCACTGTTAACGGTGGCTACACCTTC	CSVPTVNGGYTF	.	TRBV29-1	TRBJ1-2	.
TGTGCCAGCAGTGAAGCGACAGGGGCCCAGCCCCAGCATTTT	CASSEATGAQPQHF	TRBD1	TRBV6-1	TRBJ1-5	once
TGTGCCTGGAGCGTAGGGGGACAGGGCGGCTACGAGCAGTACTTC	CAWSVGGQGGYEQYF	TRBD1	TRBV30	TRBJ2-7	.
TGTGCCAGCAGCTCCACAGGGGGCATTCAGCCCCAGCATTTT	CASSSTGGIQPQHF	TRBD1	TRBV7-9	TRBJ1-5	once
TGTGCCAGCAGTACAGCAGGGGGCGTATTGTACGGCTACACCTTC	CASSTAGGVLYGYTF	TRBD1	TRBV6-1	TRBJ1-2	.
TGCAGCGTCAAACAGAACACTGAAGCTTTCTTT	CSVKQNTEAFF	.	TRBV29-1	TRBJ1-1	.
TGTGCCAGCAGCCGTCGGACTAGCGGGATCAATGAGCAGTTCTTC	CASSRRTSGINEQFF	TRBD2	TRBV7-3	TRBJ2-1	few
TGTGCCAGCAGCTCACCCCACGGGGAATTGAGCTCTGGAAACACCATATATTTT	CASSSPHGELSSGNTIYF	.	TRBV7-2	TRBJ1-3	.
TGTGCCTGGAGGCTCATAGGGACAGGGGTTAACAATGAGCAGTTCTTC	CAWRLIGTGVNNEQFF	TRBD1	TRBV30	TRBJ2-1	.
TGTGCCAGCAGCTCAATAGCGGGAGGCCGTTATAGCACAGATACGCAGTATTTT	CASSSIAGGRYSTDTQYF	TRBD2	TRBV7-9	TRBJ2-3	.
TGTGCCAGCAGCCAATCAGGCGGCAGTGAGCAGTTCTTC	CASSQSGGSEQFF	.	TRBV16	TRBJ2-1	.
TGTGCCAGCAGCCCGTCGAACACCGGGGAGCTGTTTTTT	CASSPSNTGELFF	.	TRBV4-2	TRBJ2-2	.
TGCGCCAGCAGCTTGGGGACTAGCGACCGCACAGATACGCAGTATTTT	CASSLGTSDRTDTQYF	TRBD2	TRBV5-1	TRBJ2-3	few
TGCGCCAGCAGTGACCTACCGGGGACTAGCGGGAGGGCTGGTGAGCAGTTCTTC	CASSDLPGTSGRAGEQFF	TRBD2	TRBV10-2	TRBJ2-1	.
TGTGCCAGCAGCTTAATTGGGACAGGGGATACTGAAGCTTTCTTT	CASSLIGTGDTEAFF	TRBD1	TRBV13	TRBJ1-1	.
TGTGCCAGCAGCGCGGAAGGGGGCCCCTATGGCTACACCTTC	CASSAEGGPYGYTF	TRBD1	TRBV9	TRBJ1-2	.
TGTTCCAGCAGGCTTTACGTAACAGGGGGCAGTAATCAGCCCCAGCATTTT	CSSRLYVTGGSNQPQHF	TRBD1	TRBV7-9	TRBJ1-5	once
TGTGCCAGTAAGGCGGAGAATAATTCACCCCTCCACTTT	CASKAENNSPLHF	.	TRBV19	TRBJ1-6	.
TGTGCCAGCAGCGGAGGCCCCGGACAGGGTTACGAGCAGTACTTC	CASSGGPGQGYEQYF	TRBD1	TRBV11-2	TRBJ2-7	.